Shown below are 32 T cell receptor beta chains from a single sample sequenced in a study of cytomegalovirus exposure and HLA in healthy donors. Amplification used 60 Vbeta primers and 13 Jbeta primers. Profiled with immunoSEQ multiplex PCR; TCRdb holds only in-frame clones, not every one. Seen here are 150,000 to 170,000 clones, roughly 80% observed once, and the top ten hold 4%. What was sequenced was PBMCs. The receptor set was obtained from a woman between 35 and 50 years old in good health and CMV-seronegative.

The chain is built from TRBV28 and TRBJ2-5, with D possibly matching TRBD2 (5 bases). Germline CDR1 MDHEN, CDR2 SYDVKM. The CDR3 sequence is 13 residues long. Deletions cut 8 bases from V and 3 bases from J, with 13 bases between. CDR3 nucleotide sequence: TGTGCCAGCGGGCTAGCATTGAAAGAGACCCAGTACTTC. This translates into CASGLALKETQYF.

In DNA form, the CDR3 reads TGTGCCAGCCTCGAAGGGGGGGCAAGGAACACTGAAGCTTTCTTT. Amino acids: CASLEGGARNTEAFF. V is TRBV4-2 and J is TRBJ1-1; D might be TRBD1 (6 bases). V lost 8 bases to trimming and J lost 1 base, with 17 bases between them. CDR1 and CDR2 from the germline V gene are LGHNA and YNFKEQ. This CDR3 is 15 amino acids long.

The genes are TRBV5-1 and TRBJ2-3; D perhaps matches TRBD2 (6 bases). Trimming left V 0 bases short and J 0 bases short, with 17 bases between. There are 18 residues in the CDR3. Germline CDR1 is SGHRS and CDR2 is YFSETQ. CDR3 coding DNA: TGCGCCAGCAGCTTGGCCGGACGGAGGGAGCCGAGCACAGATACGCAGTATTTT. Translated, it gives CASSLAGRREPSTDTQYF.

The V gene is TRBV28, the J gene TRBJ1-1; no reliable D call. V lost 1 base, J lost 4 bases, and 13 bases lay in between. This CDR3 spans 15 amino acids. Germline V CDR1 and CDR2: MDHEN, SYDVKM. The CDR3 sequence is CASSLYIGVTTEAFF. Here the CDR3 DNA reads TGTGCCAGCAGTTTATACATCGGGGTGACCACTGAAGCTTTCTTT.

The V and J genes are TRBV19 and TRBJ1-1; D unclear. The CDR3 totals 13 residues. V lost 10 bases, J lost 0 bases, and 12 bases lay in between. CDR1 LNHDA and CDR2 SQIVND come from the germline V gene (reference sequence). The CDR3 coding sequence is TGTGCCACCAAGGAGGAGATGAACACTGAAGCTTTCTTT. Its protein product is CATKEEMNTEAFF. Full variable domain (outside the CDR3, taken from reference TRBV19 and TRBJ1-1): DGGITQSPKYLFRKEGQNVTLSCEQNLNHDAMYWYRQDPGQGLRLIYYSQIVNDFQKGDIAEGYSVSREKKESFPLTVTSAQKNPTAFYLCATKEEMNTEAFFGQGTRLTVV.

In the case of this clone: This sample also contains other DNA sequences that code for the same CDR3. The V call is TRBV28, the J call TRBJ1-5; D is unclear. This CDR3 is built from 13 residues. Trimming cost V 5 bases and J 1 base, with 6 bases left between them. Germline assignment: CDR1 MDHEN and CDR2 SYDVKM. CDR3 sequence: CASSTGSNQPQHF. Written as DNA, the CDR3 is TGTGCCAGCAGTACCGGGAGCAATCAGCCCCAGCATTTT.

This clone was recorded only once. This sequence joins TRBV27 and TRBJ1-1; 10 positions match TRBD1. The CDR3 totals 13 residues. In germline, CDR1 is MNHEY, CDR2 SMNVEV (reference sequence). The V and J ends lost 8 bases and 5 bases, in that order; junction bases with no gene match: 5. CDR3 sequence (DNA): TGTGCCAGCCGCCTGGGACAGGGGACTGAAGCTTTCTTT. Its translation: CASRLGQGTEAFF.

The V and J genes are TRBV5-1 and TRBJ1-6; perhaps TRBD1 as D (5 bases). Trimming cost V 0 bases and J 6 bases, with 7 bases left between them. The CDR3 consists of 14 residues. Germline V gene sequence: CDR1 SGHRS, CDR2 YFSETQ. The CDR3 sequence is CASSLGGVNSPLHF. The CDR3 DNA is TGCGCCAGCAGCTTGGGGGGGGTTAATTCACCCCTCCACTTT.

J is TRBJ2-5 and V is TRBV15; 7 nucleotides agree with TRBD2. CDR3 length equals 15 residues. V lost 3 bases and J lost 5; bases outside the gene matches: 9. Germline CDR1 LNHNV, CDR2 YYDKDF (reference sequence). The CDR3 DNA sequence: TGTGCCACCAGCAGGCTCGGGGGGAGGGAGGAGACCCAGTACTTC. It is translated as CATSRLGGREETQYF.

This clone was seen only once. The genes are TRBV25-1 and TRBJ2-4; TRBD2 matches at 8 bases. Unmatched junction bases numbered 9, after V lost 0 bases and J lost 5 bases. The V gene's germline CDR1 is MGHDK and CDR2 SYGVNS. The CDR3 contains 17 residues. CDR3 bases: TGTGCCAGCAGTGAATATAGTAGAAAGCGGGAGCAAAACATTCAGTACTTC. Amino acid sequence: CASSEYSRKREQNIQYF.

The chain joins TRBV7-9 to TRBJ1-2; 8 bases match TRBD1. The trim removed 11 bases at V and 7 bases at J, leaving 24 bases unmatched. The CDR3 covers 17 residues. Germline lookup yields CDR1 SEHNR and CDR2 FQNEAQ (reference sequence). The CDR3 reads CAGSRGPSQGGKTGYTF. The CDR3 bases are TGTGCCGGGAGCAGGGGACCCTCACAGGGGGGGAAGACTGGCTACACCTTC.

This clone was seen just once. This chain connects TRBV7-2 to TRBJ1-1; 7 bases align to TRBD1. The V segment lost 5 bases and the J segment 5 bases; nucleotides outside the gene matches: 5. Germline lookup yields CDR1 SGHTA and CDR2 FQGNSA. CDR3 length: 13 amino acids. The CDR3 nucleotides read TGTGCCAGCAGCCTAGACAGGGTGACTGAAGCTTTCTTT. Translation gives CASSLDRVTEAFF.

The chain employs TRBV5-4 and TRBJ1-2, with 8 bases identical to TRBD1. The germline CDR1 and CDR2 sequences are SGHNT and YYREEE (reference sequence). Germline trimming cut 0 bases from V and 4 bases from J; bases unmatched to any gene: 5. The CDR3 runs 15 residues. The CDR3 is CASSLGRDRSYGYTF. Here the CDR3 DNA reads TGTGCCAGCAGCTTGGGTCGGGACAGGTCCTATGGCTACACCTTC.

CDR3 in amino acids: CASSFGSSYEQYF. The CDR3 DNA is TGTGCCAGCAGCTTTGGTAGCTCCTACGAGCAGTACTTC. The gene calls are TRBV7-2 and TRBJ2-7; D uncertain. The CDR3 has 13 amino acids. Deletions cut 3 bases from V and 0 bases from J, with 6 bases between. From germline, CDR1 is SGHTA and CDR2 FQGNSA. The full variable domain, its missing parts supplied by reference TRBV7-2 and TRBJ2-7, is GAGVSQSPSNKVTEKGKDVELRCDPISGHTALYWYRQSLGQGLEFLIYFQGNSAPDKSGLPSDRFSAERTGGSVSTLTIQRTQQEDSAVYLCASSFGSSYEQYFGPGTRLTVT.

V gene TRBV5-6 combines with J gene TRBJ1-1; 8 bases are a match to TRBD1. The CDR3 is 14 residues long. CDR1 SGHDT and CDR2 YYEEEE come from the germline V gene. Germline trimming cut 5 bases from V and 5 bases from J; bases unmatched to any gene: 8. CDR3 sequence (DNA): TGTGCCAGCAGTTTACGGACAGGGCGGACTGAAGCTTTCTTT. It is translated as CASSLRTGRTEAFF.

This chain joins TRBV5-1 and TRBJ2-3; D perhaps matches TRBD2 (5 bases). Germline CDR1 SGHRS, CDR2 YFSETQ. Trimming left V 0 bases short and J 2 bases short, with 13 bases between. The CDR3 consists of 16 residues. The CDR3 is CASSLVSERTTDTQYF. Here the CDR3 DNA reads TGCGCCAGCAGCTTGGTGTCTGAGCGGACCACAGATACGCAGTATTTT. Full variable domain (rest looked up from reference TRBV5-1 and TRBJ2-3): KAGVTQTPRYLIKTRGQQVTLSCSPISGHRSVSWYQQTPGQGLQFLFEYFSETQRNKGNFPGRFSGRQFSNSRSEMNVSTLELGDSALYLCASSLVSERTTDTQYFGPGTRLTVL.

This clone was recorded only once. The rearrangement links TRBV5-6 to TRBJ1-1; 9 bases are shared with TRBD1. Germline V CDR1 and CDR2: SGHDT, YYEEEE. The CDR3 totals 13 residues. Losses at the gene ends were 2 bases for V and 5 bases for J; bases not matched to a gene: 1. The CDR3 protein is CASSLQGATEAFF. CDR3 in DNA: TGTGCCAGCAGCTTACAGGGGGCAACTGAAGCTTTCTTT. The full variable domain, with the rest looked up from reference TRBV5-6 and TRBJ1-1, is DAGVTQSPTHLIKTRGQQVTLRCSPKSGHDTVSWYQQALGQGPQFIFQYYEEEERQRGNFPDRFSGHQFPNYSSELNVNALLLGDSALYLCASSLQGATEAFFGQGTRLTVV.

This chain links TRBV27 with TRBJ2-3; D possibly corresponds to TRBD2 (6 bases). Germline CDR1 and CDR2: MNHEY and SMNVEV (reference sequence). V was shortened by 8 bases and J by 4 bases, with 16 bases between the two germline ends. There are 14 residues in the CDR3. In nucleotides, the CDR3 is TGTGCCAGCGGGTCGGGGGTTAGGGCAGATACGCAGTATTTT. This sequence encodes CASGSGVRADTQYF.

CDR3 region: CAWSGGQGPNNEQFF. CDR3 in DNA: TGTGCCTGGAGTGGAGGACAGGGACCTAACAATGAGCAGTTCTTC. V gene TRBV30 combines with J gene TRBJ2-1; the match to TRBD1 covers 8 bases. The J segment lost 5 bases and the V segment lost 1 base, leaving 7 bases of the junction unmatched. Germline V CDR1 and CDR2: GTSNPN, SVGIG (reference sequence). This CDR3 region has 15 residues.

The gene calls are TRBV28 and TRBJ1-1; no definite D call. Between the trimmed V and J ends, which lost 5 bases and 3 bases, there was a span of 13 bases. Germline CDR1 MDHEN, CDR2 SYDVKM. The length of the CDR3 is 14 residues. CDR3 loop: CASSPTREYTEAFF. In nucleotides, the CDR3 is TGTGCCAGCAGTCCAACAAGGGAGTACACTGAAGCTTTCTTT.

This clone was picked up one time. CDR3 DNA: TGTGCCAGCAGCTTATGGGGGGGCACAGATACGCAGTATTTT. Residues: CASSLWGGTDTQYF. The chain is built from TRBV11-3 and TRBJ2-3; tentative D call: TRBD2 (6 bases). Between the trimmed V and J ends, which lost 2 bases and 1 base, there was a span of 7 bases. The CDR3 spans 14 residues. The germline V gene encodes CDR1 SGHNT and CDR2 YENEEA. Together with reference TRBV11-3 and TRBJ2-3, the CDR3 gives the full variable domain: EAGVVQSPRYKIIEKKQPVAFWCNPISGHNTLYWYLQNLGQGPELLIRYENEEAVDDSQLPKDRFSAERLKGVDSTLKIQPAELGDSAVYLCASSLWGGTDTQYFGPGTRLTVL.

The chain is built from TRBV6-6 and TRBJ1-5; D remains ambiguous. This CDR3 comprises 15 residues. Germline CDR1 and CDR2: MNHNY and SVGAGI (reference sequence). Trimming removed 7 bases at V and 6 bases at J, with 19 bases between. The CDR3 bases are TGTGCCAGCACCTCCCGCTCAAGGGAGGGTCAGCCCCAGCATTTT. The encoded protein is CASTSRSREGQPQHF.

The V call is TRBV7-2, the J call TRBJ2-3; TRBD2 matches 15 bases. Trimming cost V 5 bases and J 2 bases; bases outside gene matches: 5. The germline V gene has CDR1 SGHTA and CDR2 FQGNSA. CDR3 length: 17 residues. The CDR3 loop reads CASSPWTSGGATDTQYF. Here the CDR3 DNA reads TGTGCCAGCAGCCCGTGGACTAGCGGGGGGGCCACAGATACGCAGTATTTT.

The genes are TRBV28 and TRBJ2-7; D may be TRBD2 (5 bases). Germline V lookup: CDR1 MDHEN, CDR2 SYDVKM. This CDR3 spans 12 amino acids. Trimming took 4 bases from V and 5 from J, leaving 9 bases between them. In DNA, the CDR3 is TGTGCCAGCAGTTCCTCCGGGGACGAGCAGTACTTC. Translating gives CASSSSGDEQYF.

The chain couples TRBV10-3 to TRBJ2-7; 8 nucleotides line up with TRBD1. This CDR3 region has 15 residues. Germline CDR1 ENHRY, CDR2 SYGVKD. The V and J ends lost 3 bases and 1 base, in that order; junction bases with no gene match: 5. CDR3 loop: CAISERTGSSYEQYF. CDR3 bases: TGTGCCATCAGTGAACGGACAGGGTCTTCCTACGAGCAGTACTTC.

The chain recombines TRBV10-3 with TRBJ2-1; TRBD2 aligns across 12 bases. Losses at the gene ends were 6 bases for V and 4 bases for J; bases not matched to a gene: 4. This CDR3 comprises 15 residues. Germline CDR1 reads ENHRY; CDR2 reads SYGVKD. In nucleotides, the CDR3 is TGTGCCATCAGCCAGACTAGCGGGGGTTACAATGAGCAGTTCTTC. It translates to CAISQTSGGYNEQFF.

The genes are TRBV11-3 and TRBJ2-3; 13 nucleotides line up with TRBD2. V lost 5 bases, J lost 4 bases, and 0 bases stayed unmatched. The CDR3 length is 14 residues. The germline V gene has CDR1 SGHNT and CDR2 YENEEA. Here the CDR3 reads CASSGTSGADTQYF. DNA for the CDR3: TGTGCCAGCAGCGGGACTAGCGGGGCAGATACGCAGTATTTT.

The chain is built from TRBV27 and TRBJ2-5, with TRBD2 identical over 13 bases. The CDR3 has 17 residues. Germline V gene data show CDR1 as MNHEY and CDR2 as SMNVEV (reference sequence). Trimming cost V 5 bases and J 2 bases; bases outside gene matches: 8. The DNA of the CDR3 is TGTGCCAGCAGTAAAGGACTAGCGGGGGTGATACAAGAGACCCAGTACTTC. Translating gives CASSKGLAGVIQETQYF.

This rearrangement joins TRBV7-9 to TRBJ1-5; D remains unclear. The V end lost 3 bases, the J end lost 3 bases, and 12 bases lay between the germline ends. This CDR3 contains 15 residues. Germline loops: CDR1 SEHNR, CDR2 FQNEAQ (reference sequence). The CDR3 loop is CASSLSGKPNQPQHF. The CDR3 DNA sequence: TGTGCCAGCAGCTTGTCGGGGAAGCCCAATCAGCCCCAGCATTTT.

This clone appeared a single time. This chain links TRBV10-3 with TRBJ2-5; TRBD2 might be the D (5 bases). Germline V gene data show CDR1 as ENHRY and CDR2 as SYGVKD. CDR3 length: 13 amino acids. The V end lost 6 bases, the J end lost 5 bases, and 13 bases lay between the germline ends. DNA for the CDR3: TGTGCCATCAGGGAGACGGGGTGGGAGACCCAGTACTTC. Amino acid sequence: CAIRETGWETQYF.

J is TRBJ2-3 and V is TRBV12-5; 11 nucleotides agree with TRBD2. CDR1 LGHNT and CDR2 FRNRAP come from the germline V gene. Germline trimming cut 8 bases from V and 6 bases from J; bases unmatched to any gene: 10. The CDR3 has 15 residues. CDR3: CASRLSGGASDTQYF. In nucleotides, the CDR3 is TGTGCTAGTAGACTTAGCGGGGGGGCATCGGATACGCAGTATTTT.

This clone was recorded a few times. V and J are TRBV19 and TRBJ2-5, with 12 bases lining up with TRBD2. Germline V gene lookup returns CDR1 LNHDA and CDR2 SQIVND (reference sequence). The CDR3 covers 17 residues. J gave up 2 bases and V 1 base, and 5 bases lay outside the gene matches. Here the CDR3 DNA reads TGTGCCAGTAGTATAGTCGGCACTAGCGGGGGGCAAGAGACCCAGTACTTC. As protein: CASSIVGTSGGQETQYF. The full variable domain, completed using reference TRBV19 and TRBJ2-5, is DGGITQSPKYLFRKEGQNVTLSCEQNLNHDAMYWYRQDPGQGLRLIYYSQIVNDFQKGDIAEGYSVSREKKESFPLTVTSAQKNPTAFYLCASSIVGTSGGQETQYFGPGTRLLVL.